This TCR beta chain appears in the sequencing data of a study of cytomegalovirus exposure and HLA in healthy donors. The PCR used 60 Vbeta and 13 Jbeta primers. Clones were read by immunoSEQ multiplex PCR, and TCRdb kept only the in-frame ones, dropping some. Among over 95,000 clones listed, 77% were seen once. Study results and caveats: Most sequenced TCRs were rare (though some public TCRs occurred in many donors).

Looked up from germline, CDR1 is SGDLS and CDR2 is YYNGEE. This CDR3 comprises 14 residues. V shed 3 bases and J shed 4 bases, with 12 bases lying between them. As concerns this clone: Its antigen is not known.

The chain is built from TRBV9 and TRBJ2-3; tentatively, D is TRBD1 (5 bases). The source material was PBMCs. The sequence came from a female donor in good health and CMV-seronegative. CDR3 region: CASSGETGADTQYF. The CDR3 DNA reads as TGTGCCAGCAGCGGGGAAACAGGAGCAGATACGCAGTATTTT. The whole variable domain, remainder taken from reference TRBV9 and TRBJ2-3, is DSGVTQTPKHLITATGQRVTLRCSPRSGDLSVYWYQQSLDQGLQFLIQYYNGEERAKGNILERFSAQQFPDLHSELNLSSLELGDSALYFCASSGETGADTQYFGPGTRLTVL.